These 31 T cell receptor beta chains were sequenced from one sample in a study of T cells after yellow fever vaccination. TCRdb re-derived calls from the 5' RACE reads in MiXCR, one entry per CDR3 protein. This table has a few hundred thousand distinct CDR3 sequences, approximately 4% appearing once. This sample comprised PBMCs, obtained 5 days after the yellow fever booster vaccination. Receptor source: a man between 18 and 35 years old who received the YFV17D yellow fever vaccine.

CDR3 loop: CASSLVGDGDTQYF. The CDR3 DNA reads TGTGCCAGCAGCTTAGTGGGGGATGGCGATACGCAGTATTTT. The chain has TRBV11-2 and TRBJ2-3, with D tentatively TRBD1 or TRBD2 (5 bases each). V shed 1 base and J shed 6 bases, with 11 bases lying between them. Germline V CDR1 and CDR2: SGHAT, FQNNGV. The length of the CDR3 is 14 residues. Full variable domain (outside the CDR3, taken from reference TRBV11-2 and TRBJ2-3): EAGVAQSPRYKIIEKRQSVAFWCNPISGHATLYWYQQILGQGPKLLIQFQNNGVVDDSQLPKDRFSAERLKGVDSTLKIQPAKLEDSAVYLCASSLVGDGDTQYFGPGTRLTVL.

This clonotype was seen many times. The chain has TRBV7-9 and TRBJ1-1; D gene uncertain. Trimming took off 1 base at V and 0 bases at J, with 0 bases between the two ends. The CDR3 length is 12 residues. Germline V gene lookup returns CDR1 SEHNR and CDR2 FQNEAQ (reference sequence). CDR3 amino acids: CASSLVNTEAFF. The DNA of the CDR3 is TGTGCCAGCAGCTTAGTGAACACTGAAGCTTTCTTT. Full variable domain (remainder filled in from reference TRBV7-9 and TRBJ1-1): DTGVSQNPRHKITKRGQNVTFRCDPISEHNRLYWYRQTLGQGPEFLTYFQNEAQLEKSRLLSDRFSAERPKGSFSTLEIQRTEQGDSAMYLCASSLVNTEAFFGQGTRLTVV.

At least ten counts were recorded for this clonotype. The chain carries TRBV6-2 or TRBV6-3 and TRBJ2-1; D tentatively reads TRBD1 or TRBD2 (6 bases each). There are 12 residues in the CDR3. Germline CDR1 MNHEY, CDR2 SVGEGT. V was trimmed by 6 bases and J by 9 bases, leaving 12 bases between them. CDR3 residues: CASSPGGGEQFF. The CDR3 DNA sequence: TGTGCCAGCAGCCCCGGAGGGGGTGAGCAGTTCTTC.

J is TRBJ2-3 and V is TRBV20-1; D might be TRBD2 (5 bases). Trimming shortened V by 4 bases and J by 2 bases, and 19 bases separated the two germline ends. CDR1 DFQATT and CDR2 SNEGSKA come from the germline V gene (reference sequence). The CDR3 covers 16 residues. The chain's CDR3 is CSAIPRLVRVTDTQYF. As DNA, the CDR3 is TGCAGTGCTATCCCCCGCCTAGTGAGGGTCACAGATACGCAGTATTTT.

This clonotype was counted many times. The V and J genes are TRBV29-1 and TRBJ2-5, with no clear D. The CDR3 loop spans 11 amino acids. Between the trimmed V and J ends, which lost 7 bases and 4 bases, there was a span of 10 bases. Germline V gene lookup returns CDR1 SQVTM and CDR2 ANQGSEA. CDR3 sequence reads: CSALRRETQYF. The CDR3 DNA reads TGCAGCGCCCTGCGTCGAGAGACCCAGTACTTC.

This clonotype came up many times. V gene TRBV5-1 combines with J gene TRBJ1-6; D gene unclear. The V end lost 5 bases, the J end lost 8 bases, and 11 bases lay between the germline ends. This CDR3 has 13 residues. From germline, CDR1 is SGHRS and CDR2 YFSETQ. The CDR3 here is CASRESLDSPLHF. CDR3 bases: TGCGCCAGCAGGGAGTCTTTGGATTCACCCCTCCACTTT.

This clonotype was recorded at least ten times. The rearrangement uses TRBV7-9 and TRBJ1-2; a possible D gene is TRBD1 (5 bases). The CDR3 is 14 amino acids. Germline V gene sequence: CDR1 SEHNR, CDR2 FQNEAQ (reference sequence). V was trimmed by 8 bases and J by 5 bases, leaving 18 bases between them. CDR3 residues: CASDLVGAPYGYTF. The CDR3 DNA is TGTGCCAGCGATTTAGTCGGGGCCCCTTATGGCTACACCTTC. Complete variable domain (other parts from reference TRBV7-9 and TRBJ1-2): DTGVSQNPRHKITKRGQNVTFRCDPISEHNRLYWYRQTLGQGPEFLTYFQNEAQLEKSRLLSDRFSAERPKGSFSTLEIQRTEQGDSAMYLCASDLVGAPYGYTFGSGTRLTVV.

This clonotype showed up just a few times. The chain combines TRBV14 with TRBJ2-2; possibly TRBD1 or TRBD2 for D (6 bases each). The germline V and J ends were trimmed by 0 bases and 5 bases, with 13 bases remaining between them. This CDR3 spans 16 amino acids. CDR1 is SGHDN and CDR2 is FVKESK in the germline V gene. The CDR3 spells CASSQEVQGRTGELFF. For the CDR3, the DNA is TGTGCCAGCAGCCAAGAAGTTCAGGGGAGGACCGGGGAGCTGTTTTTT.

The chain has TRBV5-4 and TRBJ2-1, with TRBD2 matching 10 bases. In germline, CDR1 is SGHNT, CDR2 YYREEE (reference sequence). CDR3 size: 16 residues. V lost 5 bases, J lost 1 base, and 6 bases stayed unmatched. The CDR3 is CASSYTSGASYNEQFF. DNA for the CDR3: TGTGCCAGCAGTTACACTAGCGGGGCTTCCTACAATGAGCAGTTCTTC.

This clonotype was observed at least ten times. The V and J genes are TRBV7-3 and TRBJ1-2; TRBD1 matches at 9 bases. Germline V gene data show CDR1 as SGHTA and CDR2 as FQGTGA. Trimming cost V 4 bases and J 4 bases; bases outside gene matches: 1. The CDR3 consists of 13 residues. The CDR3 sequence: CASSSDRGYGYTF. The CDR3, as DNA: TGTGCCAGCAGCTCGGACAGGGGCTATGGCTACACCTTC.

CDR3 nucleotides: TGCGCCAGCAGCCATGTATTAAACTTTTCAGAGGACTATGGCTACACCTTC. It codes for CASSHVLNFSEDYGYTF. The V and J genes are TRBV4-3 and TRBJ1-2; unclear D gene. Germline V CDR1 and CDR2: LGHNA, YSLEER. This CDR3 is 17 amino acids long. The V end was cut by 3 bases, the J end by 3 bases, with 20 bases between.

This clonotype was observed a few times. The chain couples TRBV7-9 to TRBJ2-3, with D perhaps matching TRBD2 (6 bases). Trimming pared 3 bases from V and 5 bases from J, leaving 12 bases between. The CDR3 is made up of 14 amino acids. Germline CDR1 and CDR2: SEHNR and FQNEAQ (reference sequence). As DNA, the CDR3 is TGTGCCAGCAGCTTCCTTGGGGGGATAGATACGCAGTATTTT. It specifies CASSFLGGIDTQYF.

This clonotype was seen a few times. This chain uses TRBV2 with TRBJ1-2, with unresolved D. Germline V gene sequence: CDR1 SNHLY, CDR2 FYNNEI. This CDR3 is 13 amino acids long. V was shortened by 6 bases and J by 2 bases, with 10 bases between the two germline ends. The CDR3 DNA is TGTGCCAGCAGCCCGGGAGTAAACTATGGCTACACCTTC. It is translated as CASSPGVNYGYTF.

The gene calls are TRBV18 and TRBJ1-4, with TRBD1 as a possible D gene (6 bases). The CDR3 totals 14 residues. The ends were cut back, 6 bases at V and 4 bases at J, with 12 bases in the middle. Germline V lookup: CDR1 KGHSH, CDR2 LQKENI. The CDR3: CASSRTADNEKLFF. The CDR3 DNA follows: TGTGCCAGCTCCCGGACAGCCGATAATGAAAAACTGTTTTTT.

This chain links TRBV7-2 with TRBJ2-7; TRBD2 aligns across 11 bases. Germline CDR1 SGHTA, CDR2 FQGNSA. The ends lost 11 bases at V and 0 bases at J; junction bases unmatched: 18. This CDR3 has 18 residues. The CDR3 DNA follows: TGTGCCCGTAACGGGGGGATACTAGCGGGGGTAAGCTCCTACGAGCAGTACGTC. This gives the protein CARNGGILAGVSSYEQYV.

Ten or more counts support this clonotype. This chain uses TRBV4-2 with TRBJ1-4; D might be TRBD1 (5 bases). V shed 4 bases and J shed 0 bases, with 15 bases lying between them. CDR1 LGHNA and CDR2 YNFKEQ come from the germline V gene. The CDR3 has 17 amino acids. CDR3 DNA: TGTGCCAGCAGCCGTGCTGGGGGTGGTGCAACTAATGAAAAACTGTTTTTT. This encodes CASSRAGGGATNEKLFF.

This clonotype was picked up a small number of times. The chain has TRBV20-1 and TRBJ1-1; weak D call: TRBD1 (5 bases). Trimming removed 7 bases from V and 0 bases from J, with 9 bases in between. Germline CDR1 reads DFQATT; CDR2 reads SNEGSKA (reference sequence). The CDR3 contains 12 residues. CDR3 amino acids: CSVEGLNTEAFF. The CDR3 nucleotides are TGCAGTGTAGAGGGGTTGAACACTGAAGCTTTCTTT.

V is TRBV7-2 and J is TRBJ2-2; D may be TRBD2 (6 bases). CDR1 is SGHTA and CDR2 is FQGNSA in the germline V gene. The V gene lost 5 bases and the J gene lost 6 bases, with 10 bases spanning the gap. The CDR3 is made up of 13 amino acids. In nucleotides, the CDR3 is TGTGCCAGCAGCCGCGGGGAATCCGGGGAGCTGTTTTTT. This encodes CASSRGESGELFF. The full variable domain, rest sourced from reference TRBV7-2 and TRBJ2-2, is GAGVSQSPSNKVTEKGKDVELRCDPISGHTALYWYRQSLGQGLEFLIYFQGNSAPDKSGLPSDRFSAERTGGSVSTLTIQRTQQEDSAVYLCASSRGESGELFFGEGSRLTVL.

The sample holds many counts of this clonotype. The chain combines TRBV5-1 with TRBJ2-5; 7 nucleotides line up with TRBD1. The V gene end was trimmed by 4 bases and the J gene end by 1 base; junction bases not matched to a gene: 4. Germline V CDR1 and CDR2: SGHRS, YFSETQ. The CDR3 runs 14 residues. This CDR3 reads CASSPRQGQETQYF. CDR3 coding DNA: TGCGCCAGCAGCCCCCGACAGGGCCAAGAGACCCAGTACTTC.

The chain is built from TRBV13 and TRBJ2-7; 7 bases match TRBD1. The CDR3 is 14 amino acids. Germline V gene lookup returns CDR1 PRHDT and CDR2 FYEKMQ (reference sequence). The J segment lost 2 bases and the V segment lost 6 bases, leaving 7 bases of the junction unmatched. For the CDR3, the DNA is TGTGCCAGCAGAAATACAGGGGCCACCTACGAGCAGTACTTC. This encodes CASRNTGATYEQYF.

This clonotype was found many times. The J gene is TRBJ1-1, the V gene TRBV5-5, with D possibly matching TRBD1 (6 bases). From germline, CDR1 is SGHKS and CDR2 YYEKEE (reference sequence). The CDR3 extends over 14 amino acids. Trimming took 5 bases from V and 1 from J, leaving 12 bases between them. The CDR3 DNA reads as TGTGCCAGCAGTCGGGGGCTTACGAACACTGAAGCTTTCTTT. It is translated as CASSRGLTNTEAFF.

This clonotype has more than one count but fewer than ten. The V and J genes are TRBV5-1 and TRBJ1-4; D remains unclear. The germline V gene encodes CDR1 SGHRS and CDR2 YFSETQ. V was shortened by 0 bases and J by 4 bases, with 7 bases between the two germline ends. The CDR3 is 14 residues long. CDR3 in DNA: TGCGCCAGCAGCTTGGCCCAGAATAATGAAAAACTGTTTTTT. Translation gives CASSLAQNNEKLFF.

This clonotype was seen repeatedly, ten times or more. The J gene is TRBJ2-2, the V gene TRBV7-6, with 8 bases aligning to TRBD1. Trimming took 6 bases from V and 0 from J; bases not matched to a gene: 6. Per the germline V gene, CDR1 is SGHVS and CDR2 is FNYEAQ. The CDR3 totals 16 residues. The chain's CDR3 is CASSWTGFSNTGELFF. For the CDR3, the DNA is TGTGCCAGCAGTTGGACAGGGTTCTCGAACACCGGGGAGCTGTTTTTT.

This clonotype has more than one count but fewer than ten. V gene TRBV7-9 combines with J gene TRBJ1-1, with 12 bases identical to TRBD1. Losses at the gene ends were 5 bases for V and 4 bases for J; bases not matched to a gene: 11. The germline V gene has CDR1 SEHNR and CDR2 FQNEAQ (reference sequence). The CDR3 totals 17 residues. CDR3 bases: TGTGCCAGCAGCGCCTCCTGGGACAGGGGGCGAACCACTGAAGCTTTCTTT. Protein product: CASSASWDRGRTTEAFF.

The chain links TRBV5-4 to TRBJ2-3; D is unclear. The length of the CDR3 is 13 residues. V dropped 4 bases and J dropped 6 bases, with 12 bases sitting between them. Germline-derived CDR1 and CDR2 are SGHNT and YYREEE (reference sequence). CDR3 nucleotides: TGTGCCAGCAGCGACCCCCCCGGGGATACGCAGTATTTT. Amino acid sequence: CASSDPPGDTQYF.

J is TRBJ1-2 and V is TRBV12-3 or TRBV12-4; no clear D gene. With 3 bases removed from V and 1 base from J, the gap between germline ends came to 3 bases. The CDR3 is made up of 12 amino acids. This CDR3 reads CASSFFNYGYTF. CDR3 nucleotides: TGTGCCAGCAGTTTTTTTAACTATGGCTACACCTTC.

Many counts were recorded for this clonotype. V and J are TRBV27 and TRBJ2-3; 8 bases agree with TRBD2. The germline gives CDR1 MNHEY, CDR2 SMNVEV (reference sequence). This CDR3 is 15 amino acids long. The trim removed 7 bases at V and 0 bases at J, leaving 6 bases unmatched. CDR3 region: CASTVGGASTDTQYF. In DNA, the CDR3 is TGTGCCAGCACCGTCGGGGGGGCTAGCACAGATACGCAGTATTTT.

The rearrangement uses TRBV6-5 and TRBJ2-1, with D possibly being TRBD1 or TRBD2 (5 bases each). V lost 0 bases to trimming and J lost 7 bases, with 16 bases between them. CDR1 is MNHEY and CDR2 is SVGAGI in the germline V gene. CDR3 length equals 16 residues. As DNA, the CDR3 is TGTGCCAGCAGTTACTCGAGGGGATTTGATCGGAATGAGCAGTTCTTC. This codes for CASSYSRGFDRNEQFF.

On this clonotype: A much larger clone sits a single nucleotide away, making a read error possible. The chain couples TRBV12-3 or TRBV12-4 to TRBJ2-1; the D is unclear. CDR3 length equals 13 residues. The CDR3 nucleotides are TGTGCCTCCGGCCTCGCCTCCTACCATGAGCAGTTCTTC. Translated: CASGLASYHEQFF.

The V and J genes are TRBV12-3 or TRBV12-4 and TRBJ1-5; D call uncertain. This CDR3 contains 12 residues. Trimming pared 4 bases from V and 3 bases from J, leaving 4 bases between. CDR3 amino acids: CASSYTNQPQHF. The CDR3 coding sequence is TGTGCCAGCAGTTATACCAATCAGCCCCAGCATTTT.

The chain couples TRBV11-2 to TRBJ2-3; D remains ambiguous. From germline, CDR1 is SGHAT and CDR2 FQNNGV. V lost 1 base to trimming and J lost 3 bases, with 5 bases between them. The CDR3 spans 13 residues. The CDR3 region has the DNA TGTGCCAGCAGCTTAGCGGCTACAGATACGCAGTATTTT. This gives the protein CASSLAATDTQYF.